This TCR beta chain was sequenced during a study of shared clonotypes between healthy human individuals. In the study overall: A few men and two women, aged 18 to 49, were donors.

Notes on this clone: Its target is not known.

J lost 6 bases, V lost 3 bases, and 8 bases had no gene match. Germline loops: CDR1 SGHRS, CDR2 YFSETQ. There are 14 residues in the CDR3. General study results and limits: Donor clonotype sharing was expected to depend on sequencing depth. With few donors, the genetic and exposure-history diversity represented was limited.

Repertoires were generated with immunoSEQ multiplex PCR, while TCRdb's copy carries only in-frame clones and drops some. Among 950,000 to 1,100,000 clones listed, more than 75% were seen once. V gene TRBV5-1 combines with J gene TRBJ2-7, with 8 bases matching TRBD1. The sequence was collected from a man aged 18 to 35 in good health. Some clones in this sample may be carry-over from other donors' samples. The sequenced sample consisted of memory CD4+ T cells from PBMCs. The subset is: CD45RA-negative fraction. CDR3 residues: CASSSQLGTGEQYF. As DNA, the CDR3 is TGCGCCAGCAGCTCACAATTAGGGACAGGCGAGCAGTACTTC.